The T cell receptor (beta chain) described here comes from a study of blood T cell repertoires in COVID-19. Germline CDR1 reads GTSNPN; CDR2 reads SVGIG (reference sequence). This CDR3 comprises 15 residues. V dropped 1 base and J dropped 4 bases, with 15 bases sitting between them. In the study's own analysis: From reference gene primer amplification, estimates of nucleated cell counts were derived. Produced via immunoSEQ multiplex PCR; TCRdb's table is partial and in-frame only. V, J and clone size reflect that table, while D and trimming were determined from the DNA. The table has around 200,000 clones, about four fifths seen once; the top ten hold 2.5% to 3.5%.

Sequencing used peripheral blood. The rearrangement joins TRBV30 to TRBJ2-3; possibly TRBD1 for D (5 bases). The sequence was collected from a man aged 50 to 60 with active or convalescent COVID-19. The CDR3 DNA is TGTGCCTGGAGTGCTTATGGGGCGGTGTCAGATACGCAGTATTTT. Its translation: CAWSAYGAVSDTQYF.